The present entry profiles one T cell receptor beta chain with its context. The data are from a study of T cell responses to AZD1222 COVID-19 vaccine. The CDR3 has 12 amino acids. The germline CDR1 and CDR2 sequences are MNHNS and SASEGT. The germline V and J ends were trimmed by 3 bases and 9 bases, with 9 bases remaining between them. TCRdb keeps only in-frame clones here, not all; method: immunoSEQ multiplex PCR. The sample carries 150,000 or so clones, about 88% recorded once. Specimen: peripheral blood, collected on day 0 of AZD1222 vaccination. This receptor was taken from an adult in good health. The chain is built from TRBV6-1 and TRBJ2-1; D is ambiguous. The CDR3 nucleotides are TGTGCCAGCAGTGATTGGGCTATTGAGCAGTTCTTC. Encoded protein: CASSDWAIEQFF.